This is a list of T cell receptor beta chains from one sample in a study of blood T cell repertoires in COVID-19. Repertoires were generated with immunoSEQ multiplex PCR, while TCRdb's copy carries only in-frame clones and drops some. The data hold approximately 110,000 clones, with around 88% observed a single time. The specimen was peripheral blood. The receptors here all came from a woman aged 45-65 years with active or convalescent COVID-19. Both conserved end residues are part of each CDR3. A D gene is named only where the DNA matches it firmly. Size is stated for part of the rows, as once, few or many counts, or as a class when the clone is expanded.

abundance	j_gene	d_gene	v_gene	CDR3nt	CDR3aa
once	TRBJ2-7	-	TRBV5-8	TGTGCCAGCAGCCTCGGAGGGCGGGAGCAGTACTTC	CASSLGGREQYF
-	TRBJ2-7	-	TRBV7-2	TGTGCCAGCAGCTTAGCGCGTCTAGCCTACGAGCAGTACTTC	CASSLARLAYEQYF
-	TRBJ2-1	-	TRBV7-9	TGTGCCAGCAGCTTAGCTGGCTATGAGCAGTTCTTC	CASSLAGYEQFF
few	TRBJ2-7	TRBD1	TRBV28	TGTGCCAGCAGCCGCAGGGGGTCCTACGAGCAGTACTTC	CASSRRGSYEQYF
-	TRBJ2-5	-	TRBV9	TGTGCCAGCAGCCCCCAGGGTGATCACGGGGAGACCCAGTACTTC	CASSPQGDHGETQYF
-	TRBJ1-2	TRBD1	TRBV5-1	TGCGCCAGCAGCTTGGCTGGACAGGGGGCGGTCTATGGCTACACCTTC	CASSLAGQGAVYGYTF
-	TRBJ2-3	-	TRBV7-9	TGTGCCAGCAGCCAGGCAGGTAGCACAGATACGCAGTATTTT	CASSQAGSTDTQYF
-	TRBJ2-7	TRBD2	TRBV30	TGTGCCATAGCCGGGACTAGCGGGATCGAGCAGTACTTC	CAIAGTSGIEQYF
-	TRBJ2-7	-	TRBV6-2/TRBV6-3	TGTGCCAGCAGTTACTCAGGGGGAGTCGCCTACGAGCAGTACTTC	CASSYSGGVAYEQYF
-	TRBJ2-1	-	TRBV6-5	TGTGCCAGCAGCTCCCCCGCTCGTACTCGCGTCTTC	CASSSPARTRVF
-	TRBJ1-1	-	TRBV7-9	TGTGCCAGCAGCTTCATGAACACTGAAGCTTTCTTT	CASSFMNTEAFF
-	TRBJ1-2	TRBD1	TRBV10-3	TGTGCCATCAGCCAGGACAGGGCTGATGGCTACACCTTC	CAISQDRADGYTF
-	TRBJ2-1	-	TRBV19	TGTGCCAGTAGTATCGGCGGGCGGTTATACGAGCAGTTCTTC	CASSIGGRLYEQFF
-	TRBJ2-5	TRBD2	TRBV5-4	TGTGCCAGCAGCTTACCGGGGGGAGAGACCCAGTACTTC	CASSLPGGETQYF
once	TRBJ1-2	-	TRBV30	TGTGCCTGGAGCCAAACAGGGTTGGGCTATGGCTACACCTTC	CAWSQTGLGYGYTF
-	TRBJ1-2	TRBD1	TRBV4-3	TGCGCCAGCAGCCAAGATCGGACGGGACAGGGGGCGCGTAATGGCTACACCTTC	CASSQDRTGQGARNGYTF
-	TRBJ2-3	-	TRBV11-3	TGTGCCAGCAGCTCCAGACAGGTTACCTCAGATACGCAGTATTTT	CASSSRQVTSDTQYF
-	TRBJ2-1	-	TRBV19	TGTGCCAGTAGTACCCCGGGTGGGGGCATAGGCAATGAGCAGTTCTTC	CASSTPGGGIGNEQFF
once	TRBJ2-7	TRBD2	TRBV18	TGTGCCAGCTCGCGACTAGCGGGAGGAATTTACGAGCAGTACTTC	CASSRLAGGIYEQYF
-	TRBJ1-5	-	TRBV15	TGTGCCACCAGCGGCACGGGGGATCAGCCCCAGCATTTT	CATSGTGDQPQHF
-	TRBJ1-5	-	TRBV19	TGTGCCAGTAGTATGCGGGAGCGGAGGCAGCCCCAGCATTTT	CASSMRERRQPQHF
-	TRBJ1-1	-	TRBV4-3	TGCGCCAGCAGACAGACCAGGGCCTCCCGAGTTTTCTTT	CASRQTRASRVFF
-	TRBJ1-1	-	TRBV28	TGTGCCAGCAGTTTATGGGGTAGGGAGAGGGCTTTCTTT	CASSLWGRERAFF
-	TRBJ2-2	TRBD2	TRBV7-6	TGTGCCAGCAGCTTAGGACTAGCGGGAGGGAGCCCCGGGGAGCTGTTTTTT	CASSLGLAGGSPGELFF
-	TRBJ2-7	-	TRBV23-1	TGCGCCAGCAGTCGACCGAGGATAAACGAGCAGTACTTC	CASSRPRINEQYF
-	TRBJ2-7	TRBD1	TRBV28	TGTGCCAGCAGTTTTTTCGGGACAGGGGGCGCCGAGCAGTACTTC	CASSFFGTGGAEQYF
-	TRBJ2-2	-	TRBV9	TGTGCCAGCAGCGAGACCGTGGGGCACGGGGAGCTGTTTTTT	CASSETVGHGELFF
-	TRBJ1-2	-	TRBV3-1/TRBV3-2	TGTGCCAGCAGCGACGGCGGGGATGGCTACACCTTC	CASSDGGDGYTF
-	TRBJ2-5	-	TRBV24-1	TGTGCCACCAGTGATTCTAGCGTACAAGAGACCCAGTACTTC	CATSDSSVQETQYF
-	TRBJ2-5	TRBD1	TRBV19	TGTGCCAGTAGTCGGACAGGGCAAGGGGAGACCCAGTACTTC	CASSRTGQGETQYF
-	TRBJ1-2	TRBD1	TRBV2	TGTGCCAGCAGGGGGACAGGGGGTTTTTATGGCTACACCTTC	CASRGTGGFYGYTF
-	TRBJ1-2	TRBD1	TRBV2	TGTGCCAGCAGTGTGGGACAGGTGAATAATGGCTACACCTTC	CASSVGQVNNGYTF
-	TRBJ2-3	-	TRBV9	TGTGCCAGCAGCGTAGATACCGGGACTTTCGATACGCAGTATTTT	CASSVDTGTFDTQYF
-	TRBJ2-3	-	TRBV4-2	TGTGCCAGCAGCCTTCCCCAGGGAGGTCCAGATACGCAGTATTTT	CASSLPQGGPDTQYF
-	TRBJ1-2	TRBD1	TRBV6-2/TRBV6-3	TGTGCCAGCAGTCCACAGGGGAATGGCTACACCTTC	CASSPQGNGYTF
once	TRBJ2-7	TRBD1	TRBV7-2	TGTGCCAGCAGCTTAGAGGGGACAGGGTCAGGAGAGCAGTACTTC	CASSLEGTGSGEQYF
-	TRBJ2-7	-	TRBV7-2	TGTGCCAGCAGCTGGGCGGGGGCCAGGGAGCAGTACTTC	CASSWAGAREQYF
-	TRBJ1-1	TRBD1	TRBV4-2	TGTGCCAGCAGCCAAGACAGGGGGAACGGTGAAGCTTTCTTT	CASSQDRGNGEAFF
-	TRBJ1-4	TRBD1	TRBV27	TGTGCCAGCAGTGGAACGACAGGGTCTGAAAAACTGTTTTTT	CASSGTTGSEKLFF
-	TRBJ1-5	TRBD1	TRBV24-1	TGTGCCACCAGTGACCCGGGACAGGGAAATCAGCCCCAGCATTTT	CATSDPGQGNQPQHF
-	TRBJ2-7	-	TRBV4-3	TGCGCCAGCAGCCAAGGCGGGTCTTACGAGCAGTACTTC	CASSQGGSYEQYF
-	TRBJ2-7	TRBD2	TRBV6-5	TGTGCCAGCACTTTAGCGGGAGGCTCCTACGAGCAGTACTTC	CASTLAGGSYEQYF
once	TRBJ2-2	-	TRBV5-1	TGCGCCAGCAGCCCGGAGGGGGGGCGCACCGGGGAGCTGTTTTTT	CASSPEGGRTGELFF
-	TRBJ2-3	TRBD2	TRBV19	TGTGCCAGTAGTACCCAAGCGGGGGGAAGCACAGATACGCAGTATTTT	CASSTQAGGSTDTQYF
once	TRBJ2-7	TRBD2	TRBV3-1/TRBV3-2	TGTGCCAGCAGCTTCCAGCTAGCGGCCTACGAGCAGTACTTC	CASSFQLAAYEQYF
-	TRBJ2-3	-	TRBV28	TGTGCCAGCAGTTGGGACTCTTTCACAGATACGCAGTATTTT	CASSWDSFTDTQYF
-	TRBJ1-5	-	TRBV27	TGTGCCAGCAGTTTACGGGGTCGGGGTGAATATCAGCCCCAGCATTTT	CASSLRGRGEYQPQHF
-	TRBJ2-2	-	TRBV9	TGTGCCAGCAGCGCCCGGGGTGGGAGTATAGTGTCCGGGGAGCTGTTTTTT	CASSARGGSIVSGELFF
-	TRBJ2-7	TRBD1	TRBV28	TGTGCCAGCAGACGAGGACAGGTCTCCTACGAGCAGTACTTC	CASRRGQVSYEQYF
-	TRBJ1-1	-	TRBV6-5	TGTGCCAGCAGCCACCCGGACAGAAACACTGAAGCTTTCTTT	CASSHPDRNTEAFF
-	TRBJ2-6	-	TRBV27	TGTGCCAGCAGTTTTGGGGGCCGAGGTCTTGAAAGGGCCAACGTCCTGACTTTC	CASSFGGRGLERANVLTF
-	TRBJ2-3	-	TRBV14	TGTGCCAGCAGCCGGATGGGGGGTATGTCGTTTAGCACAGATACGCAGTATTTT	CASSRMGGMSFSTDTQYF
few	TRBJ2-7	-	TRBV20-1	TGCAGTGCTGGGGCGGCCGAGCAGTACTTC	CSAGAAEQYF
-	TRBJ1-2	-	TRBV28	TGTGCCAGCAGTTTATTGGGGGGCTATGGCTACACCTTC	CASSLLGGYGYTF
once	TRBJ2-3	TRBD2	TRBV5-4	TGTGCCAGCAGCCGGGGGGCGGGAGGTACAGATACGCAGTATTTT	CASSRGAGGTDTQYF
-	TRBJ2-5	-	TRBV18	TGTGCCAGCTCACCACGGGCAGCCTCCCAAGAGACCCAGTACTTC	CASSPRAASQETQYF
-	TRBJ2-1	TRBD1	TRBV23-1	TGCGCCAGCAGCCCTGGACAGGGCGATTACAATGAGCAGTTCTTC	CASSPGQGDYNEQFF
-	TRBJ1-5	TRBD1	TRBV6-4	TGTGCCAGCAGTGATGGAGGGGGCGTTCAGCCCCAGCATTTT	CASSDGGGVQPQHF
-	TRBJ1-6	-	TRBV7-2	TGTGCCAGCAGCTTAGTACAGGATAATTCACCCCTCCACTTT	CASSLVQDNSPLHF
-	TRBJ1-1	-	TRBV2	TGTGCCAGCGGAGGAACCGCTCGCCCCACTGAAGCTTTCTTT	CASGGTARPTEAFF